This TCR beta chain is drawn from a study of blood T cells in healthy people across ages. Study-level background: Capture by template switching was about one barcoded beta molecule per two T cells. The study's findings and limits: Estimated diversity across one million T cells was deemed an underestimate.

Primed by a sample-barcoded 5' primer and a J-beta primer mix, a second PCR proceeded for roughly 7 to 11 cycles. The template-switch adaptor, which had 12 random nucleotides, put a tag on each cDNA molecule. TCRdb itself ran the 5' RACE reads through MiXCR, one entry per CDR3 protein. The data contain about 670,000 distinct CDR3 sequences, around two fifths of them singletons. This clonotype occurred many times. Its antigen remains unidentified. CDR1 and CDR2 (germline): MNHNS, SASEGT. The junction had 7 bases not matched to a gene; V was cut back by 6 bases and J by 3 bases. This CDR3 region has 15 residues.

The sequence was collected from a man at least 80 years old in good health. This chain links TRBV6-1 with TRBJ2-4; 8 bases fit TRBD1. What was sequenced was blood. The CDR3 reads CASSSQQGGKNIQYF. CDR3 nucleotides: TGTGCCAGCAGCTCCCAACAGGGGGGCAAAAACATTCAGTACTTC.